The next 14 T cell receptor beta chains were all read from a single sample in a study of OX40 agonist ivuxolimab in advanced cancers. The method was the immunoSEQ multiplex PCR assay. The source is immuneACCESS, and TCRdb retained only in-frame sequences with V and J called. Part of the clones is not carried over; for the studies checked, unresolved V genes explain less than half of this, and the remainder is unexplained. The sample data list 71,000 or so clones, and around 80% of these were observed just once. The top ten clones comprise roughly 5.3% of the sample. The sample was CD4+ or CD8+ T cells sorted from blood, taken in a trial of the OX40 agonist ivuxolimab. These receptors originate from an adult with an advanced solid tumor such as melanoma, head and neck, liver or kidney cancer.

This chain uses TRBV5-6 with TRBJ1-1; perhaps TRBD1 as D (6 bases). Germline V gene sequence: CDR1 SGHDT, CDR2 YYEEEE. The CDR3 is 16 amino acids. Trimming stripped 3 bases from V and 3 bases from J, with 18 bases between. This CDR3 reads CASSWRARGRDTEAFF. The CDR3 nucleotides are TGTGCCAGCAGCTGGAGGGCCAGGGGACGGGACACTGAAGCTTTCTTT.

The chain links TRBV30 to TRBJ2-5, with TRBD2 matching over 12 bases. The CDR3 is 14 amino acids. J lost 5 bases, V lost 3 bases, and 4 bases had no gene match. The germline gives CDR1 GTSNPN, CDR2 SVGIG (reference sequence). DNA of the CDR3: TGTGCCTGGAGGACTAGCGGGAGTGTCGAGACCCAGTACTTC. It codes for CAWRTSGSVETQYF. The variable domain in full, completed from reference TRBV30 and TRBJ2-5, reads SQTIHQWPATLVQPVGSPLSLECTVEGTSNPNLYWYRQAAGRGLQLLFYSVGIGQISSEVPQNLSASRPQDRQFILSSKKLLLSDSGFYLCAWRTSGSVETQYFGPGTRLLVL.

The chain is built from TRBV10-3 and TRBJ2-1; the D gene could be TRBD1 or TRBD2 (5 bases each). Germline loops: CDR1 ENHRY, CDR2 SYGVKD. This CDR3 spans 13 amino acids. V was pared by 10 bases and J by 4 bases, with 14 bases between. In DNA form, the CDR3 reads TGTGCCACCGGGACGGAAGAATACAATGAGCAGTTCTTC. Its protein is CATGTEEYNEQFF.

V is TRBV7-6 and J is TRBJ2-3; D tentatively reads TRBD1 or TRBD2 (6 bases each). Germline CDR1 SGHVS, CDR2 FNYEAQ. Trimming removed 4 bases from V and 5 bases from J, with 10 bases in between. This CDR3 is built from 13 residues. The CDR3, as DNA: TGTGCCAGCAGCTCGGGGGCTGGAGATACGCAGTATTTT. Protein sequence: CASSSGAGDTQYF.

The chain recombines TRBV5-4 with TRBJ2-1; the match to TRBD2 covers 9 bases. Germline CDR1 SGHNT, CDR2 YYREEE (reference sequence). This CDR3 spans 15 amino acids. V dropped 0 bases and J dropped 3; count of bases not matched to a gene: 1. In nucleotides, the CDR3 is TGTGCCAGCAGCTTGGAACTAGCGGGCTACAATGAGCAGTTCTTC. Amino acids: CASSLELAGYNEQFF.

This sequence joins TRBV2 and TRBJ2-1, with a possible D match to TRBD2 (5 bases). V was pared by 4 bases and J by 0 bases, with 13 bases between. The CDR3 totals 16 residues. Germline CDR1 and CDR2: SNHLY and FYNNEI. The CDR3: CASSGGAGYSYNEQFF. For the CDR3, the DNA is TGTGCCAGCAGTGGAGGTGCGGGCTACTCCTACAATGAGCAGTTCTTC.

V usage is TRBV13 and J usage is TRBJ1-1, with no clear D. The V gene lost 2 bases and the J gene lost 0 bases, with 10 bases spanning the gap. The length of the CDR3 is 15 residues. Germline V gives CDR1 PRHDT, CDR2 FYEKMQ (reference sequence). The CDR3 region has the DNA TGTGCCAGCAGCTTATTTTCGTATATGAACACTGAAGCTTTCTTT. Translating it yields CASSLFSYMNTEAFF. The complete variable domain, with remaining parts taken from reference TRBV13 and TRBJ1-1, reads AAGVIQSPRHLIKEKRETATLKCYPIPRHDTVYWYQQGPGQDPQFLISFYEKMQSDKGSIPDRFSAQQFSDYHSELNMSSLELGDSALYFCASSLFSYMNTEAFFGQGTRLTVV.

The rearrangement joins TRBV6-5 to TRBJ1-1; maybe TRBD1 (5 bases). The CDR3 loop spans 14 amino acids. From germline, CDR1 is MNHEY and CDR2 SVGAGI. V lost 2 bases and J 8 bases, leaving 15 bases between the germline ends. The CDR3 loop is CASSYGGTELEAFF. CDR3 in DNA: TGTGCCAGCAGTTACGGGGGGACGGAACTAGAAGCTTTCTTT.

CDR3 protein: CASSKIAGNTGELFF. CDR3 bases: TGTGCCAGTAGTAAGATCGCAGGGAACACCGGGGAGCTGTTTTTT. This chain joins TRBV19 and TRBJ2-2; D uncertain. Trimming removed 4 bases at V and 1 base at J, with 10 bases between. Germline lookup yields CDR1 LNHDA and CDR2 SQIVND (reference sequence). This CDR3 contains 15 residues.

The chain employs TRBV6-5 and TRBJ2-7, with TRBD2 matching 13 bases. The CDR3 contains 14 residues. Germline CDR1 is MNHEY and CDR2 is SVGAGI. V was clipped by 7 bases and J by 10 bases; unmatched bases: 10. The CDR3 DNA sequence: TGTGCCAGCACTGAATCGGGACTAGCGGGATCTCAGTACTTC. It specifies CASTESGLAGSQYF.

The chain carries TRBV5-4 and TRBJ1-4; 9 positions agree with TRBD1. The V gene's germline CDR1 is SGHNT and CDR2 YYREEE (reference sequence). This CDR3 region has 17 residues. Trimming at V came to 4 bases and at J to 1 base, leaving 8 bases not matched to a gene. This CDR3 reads CASSQKGTGITNEKLFF. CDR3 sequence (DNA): TGTGCCAGCAGCCAAAAGGGGACAGGGATAACTAATGAAAAACTGTTTTTT.

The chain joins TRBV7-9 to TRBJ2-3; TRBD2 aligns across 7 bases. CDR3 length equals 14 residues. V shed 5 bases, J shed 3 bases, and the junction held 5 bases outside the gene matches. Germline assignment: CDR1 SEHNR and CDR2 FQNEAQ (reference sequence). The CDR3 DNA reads TGTGCCAGCAGCCCCAGCGGGGCTACAGATACGCAGTATTTT. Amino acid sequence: CASSPSGATDTQYF.

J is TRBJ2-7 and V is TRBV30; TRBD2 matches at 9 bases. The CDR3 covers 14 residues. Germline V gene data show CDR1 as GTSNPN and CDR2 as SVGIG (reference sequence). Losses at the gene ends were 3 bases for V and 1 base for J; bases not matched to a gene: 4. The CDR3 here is CAWSAGGSSYEQYF. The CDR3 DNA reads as TGTGCCTGGAGCGCGGGGGGGTCGTCCTACGAGCAGTACTTC.

The CDR3, as DNA: TGCGCCAGCAGCTTCGGACAGGGTCAGGACGAGCAGTACTTC. Amino acids: CASSFGQGQDEQYF. J is TRBJ2-7 and V is TRBV5-1; TRBD1 aligns across 8 bases. With 2 bases clipped from V and 5 bases from J, the junction kept 6 bases outside the gene matches. CDR3 length: 14 residues. CDR1 and CDR2 from the germline V gene are SGHRS and YFSETQ.